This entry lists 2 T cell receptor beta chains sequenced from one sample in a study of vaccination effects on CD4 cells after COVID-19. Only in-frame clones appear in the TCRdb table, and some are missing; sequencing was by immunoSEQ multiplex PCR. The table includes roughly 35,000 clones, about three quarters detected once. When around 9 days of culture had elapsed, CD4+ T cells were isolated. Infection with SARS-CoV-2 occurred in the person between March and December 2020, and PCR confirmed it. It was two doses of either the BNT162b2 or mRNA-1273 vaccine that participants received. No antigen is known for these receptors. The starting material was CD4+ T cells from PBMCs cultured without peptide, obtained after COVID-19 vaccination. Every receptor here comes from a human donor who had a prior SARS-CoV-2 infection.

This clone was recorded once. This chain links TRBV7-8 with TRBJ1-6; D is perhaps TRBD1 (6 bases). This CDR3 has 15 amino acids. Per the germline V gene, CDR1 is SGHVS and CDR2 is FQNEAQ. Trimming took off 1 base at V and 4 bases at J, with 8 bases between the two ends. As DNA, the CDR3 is TGTGCCAGCAGCTTAGGGACAGTTTATAATTCACCCCTCCACTTT. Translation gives CASSLGTVYNSPLHF.

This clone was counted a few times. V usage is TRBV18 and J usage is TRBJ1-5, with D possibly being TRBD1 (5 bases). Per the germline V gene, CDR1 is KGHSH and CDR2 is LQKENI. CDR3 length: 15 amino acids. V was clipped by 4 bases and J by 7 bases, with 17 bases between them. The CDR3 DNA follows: TGTGCCAGCTCACGGACTCGGGGCCCGGAACAGCCCCAGCATTTT. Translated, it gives CASSRTRGPEQPQHF.